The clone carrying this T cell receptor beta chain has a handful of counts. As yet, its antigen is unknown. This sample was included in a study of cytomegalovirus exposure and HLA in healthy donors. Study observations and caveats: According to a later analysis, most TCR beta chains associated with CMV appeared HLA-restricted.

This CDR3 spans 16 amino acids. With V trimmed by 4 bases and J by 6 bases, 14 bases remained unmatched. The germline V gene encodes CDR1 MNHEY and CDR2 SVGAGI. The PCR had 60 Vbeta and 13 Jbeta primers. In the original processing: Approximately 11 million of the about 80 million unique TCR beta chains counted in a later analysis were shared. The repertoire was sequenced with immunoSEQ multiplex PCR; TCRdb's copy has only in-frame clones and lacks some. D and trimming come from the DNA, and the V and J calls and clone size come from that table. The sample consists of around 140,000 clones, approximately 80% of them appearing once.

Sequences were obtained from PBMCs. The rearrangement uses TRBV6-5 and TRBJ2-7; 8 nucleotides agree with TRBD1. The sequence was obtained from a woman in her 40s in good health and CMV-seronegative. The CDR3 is CASSCPRRTGRGEQYF. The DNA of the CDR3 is TGTGCCAGCAGTTGCCCTCGTAGGACAGGGCGTGGCGAGCAGTACTTC.